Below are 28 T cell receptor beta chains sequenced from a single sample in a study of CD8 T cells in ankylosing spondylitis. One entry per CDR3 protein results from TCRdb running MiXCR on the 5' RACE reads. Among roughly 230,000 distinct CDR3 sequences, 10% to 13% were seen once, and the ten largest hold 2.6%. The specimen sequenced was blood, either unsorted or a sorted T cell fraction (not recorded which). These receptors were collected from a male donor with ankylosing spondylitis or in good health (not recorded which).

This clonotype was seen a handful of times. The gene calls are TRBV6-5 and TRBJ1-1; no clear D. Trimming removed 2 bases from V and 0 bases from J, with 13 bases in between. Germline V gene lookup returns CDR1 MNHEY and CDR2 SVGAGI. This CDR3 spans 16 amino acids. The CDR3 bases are TGTGCCAGCAGTTACGGAACGGTCTCAATGAACACTGAAGCTTTCTTT. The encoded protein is CASSYGTVSMNTEAFF.

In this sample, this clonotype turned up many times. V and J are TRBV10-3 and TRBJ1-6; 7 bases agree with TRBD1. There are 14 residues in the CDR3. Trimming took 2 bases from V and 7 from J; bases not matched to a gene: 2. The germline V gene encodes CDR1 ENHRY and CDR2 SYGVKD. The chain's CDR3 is CAISEGDRNSPLHF. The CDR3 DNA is TGTGCCATCAGTGAGGGGGACAGAAATTCACCCCTCCACTTT.

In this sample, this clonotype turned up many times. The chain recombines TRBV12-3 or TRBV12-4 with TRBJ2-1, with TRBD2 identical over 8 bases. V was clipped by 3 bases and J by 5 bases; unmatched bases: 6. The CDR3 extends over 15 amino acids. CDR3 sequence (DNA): TGTGCCAGCAGTTTGGGGACTAGTCTCAACAATGAGCAGTTCTTC. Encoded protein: CASSLGTSLNNEQFF.

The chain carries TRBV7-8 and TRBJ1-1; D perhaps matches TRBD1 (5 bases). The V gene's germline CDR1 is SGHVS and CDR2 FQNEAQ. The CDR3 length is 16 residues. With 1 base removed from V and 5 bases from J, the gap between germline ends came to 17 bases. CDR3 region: CASSLVAGPGGTEAFF. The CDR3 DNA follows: TGTGCCAGCAGCTTAGTGGCAGGGCCGGGAGGTACTGAAGCTTTCTTT.

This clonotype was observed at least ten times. CDR3: CASSQDLQGNYGYTF. CDR3 DNA: TGTGCCAGCAGCCAAGACCTACAGGGGAACTATGGCTACACCTTC. The chain combines TRBV4-2 with TRBJ1-2; 7 bases map to TRBD1. J was trimmed by 2 bases and V by 0 bases; bases with no gene match: 3. The germline V gene encodes CDR1 LGHNA and CDR2 YNFKEQ. The CDR3 has 15 residues.

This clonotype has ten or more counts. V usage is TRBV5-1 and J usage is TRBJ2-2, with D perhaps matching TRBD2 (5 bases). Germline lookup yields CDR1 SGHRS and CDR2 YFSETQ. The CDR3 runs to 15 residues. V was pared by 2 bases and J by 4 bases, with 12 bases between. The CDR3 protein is CASSLHGMGTGELFF. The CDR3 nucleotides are TGCGCCAGCAGCTTACACGGGATGGGCACCGGGGAGCTGTTTTTT.

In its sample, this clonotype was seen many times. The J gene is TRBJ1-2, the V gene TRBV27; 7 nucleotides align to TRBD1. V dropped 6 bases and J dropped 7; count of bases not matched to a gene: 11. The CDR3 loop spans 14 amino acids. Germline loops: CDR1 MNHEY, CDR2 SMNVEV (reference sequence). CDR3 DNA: TGTGCCAGCAGCCCTATAGGGGGCGCAGGTGGCTACACCTTC. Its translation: CASSPIGGAGGYTF.

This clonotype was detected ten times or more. This CDR3 is CASSLGSNEQYF. The CDR3 DNA reads TGCGCCAGCAGCTTGGGCAGCAACGAGCAGTACTTC. The chain carries TRBV5-1 and TRBJ2-7; D remains unclear. Germline loops: CDR1 SGHRS, CDR2 YFSETQ. The CDR3 extends over 12 amino acids. Trimming left V 0 bases short and J 5 bases short, with 6 bases between.

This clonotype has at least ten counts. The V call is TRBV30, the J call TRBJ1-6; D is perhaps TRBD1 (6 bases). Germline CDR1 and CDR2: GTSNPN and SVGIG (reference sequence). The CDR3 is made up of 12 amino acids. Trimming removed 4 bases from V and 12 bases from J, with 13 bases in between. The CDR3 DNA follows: TGTGCCTGGACTTTAACAGGGCTACCCCTCCACTTT. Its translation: CAWTLTGLPLHF.

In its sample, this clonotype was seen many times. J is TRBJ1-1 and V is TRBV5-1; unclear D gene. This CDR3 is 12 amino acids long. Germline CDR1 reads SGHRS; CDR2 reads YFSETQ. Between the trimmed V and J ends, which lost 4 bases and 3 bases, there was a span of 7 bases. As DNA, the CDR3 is TGCGCCAGCAGCCGCCAGGACACTGAAGCTTTCTTT. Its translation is CASSRQDTEAFF.

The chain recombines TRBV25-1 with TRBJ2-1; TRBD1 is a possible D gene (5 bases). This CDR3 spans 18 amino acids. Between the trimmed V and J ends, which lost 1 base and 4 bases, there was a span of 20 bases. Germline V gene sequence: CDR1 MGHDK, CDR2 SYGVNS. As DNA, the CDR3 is TGTGCCAGCAGTGAATCTGGGCAGGGTGAGGCCTTATACAATGAGCAGTTCTTC. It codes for CASSESGQGEALYNEQFF. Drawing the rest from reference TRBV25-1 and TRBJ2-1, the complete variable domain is EADIYQTPRYLVIGTGKKITLECSQTMGHDKMYWYQQDPGMELHLIHYSYGVNSTEKGDLSSESTVSRIRTEHFPLTLESARPSHTSQYLCASSESGQGEALYNEQFFGPGTRLTVL.

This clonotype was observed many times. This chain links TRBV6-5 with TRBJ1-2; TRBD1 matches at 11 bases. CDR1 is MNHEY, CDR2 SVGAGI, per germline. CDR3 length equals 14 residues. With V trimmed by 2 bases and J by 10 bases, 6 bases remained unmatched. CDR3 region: CASSYGQGAVDYTF. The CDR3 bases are TGTGCCAGCAGTTACGGACAGGGGGCAGTTGACTACACCTTC.

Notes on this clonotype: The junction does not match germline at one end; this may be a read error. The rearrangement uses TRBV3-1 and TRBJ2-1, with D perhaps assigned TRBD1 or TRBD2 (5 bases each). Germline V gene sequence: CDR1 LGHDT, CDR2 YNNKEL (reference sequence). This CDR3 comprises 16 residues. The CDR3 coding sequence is TGCGCCAGCAGCCAATGGGCAGGGACCTCCTACACTGAGCAGTTCTTC. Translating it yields CASSQWAGTSYTEQFF.

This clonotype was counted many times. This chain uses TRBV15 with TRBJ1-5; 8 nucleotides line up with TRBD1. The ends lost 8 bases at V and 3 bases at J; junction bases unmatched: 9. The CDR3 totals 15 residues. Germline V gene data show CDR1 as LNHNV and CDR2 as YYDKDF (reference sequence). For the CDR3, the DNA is TGTGCCACCTCCTCGGACAGGGTCATCAATCAGCCCCAGCATTTT. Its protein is CATSSDRVINQPQHF.

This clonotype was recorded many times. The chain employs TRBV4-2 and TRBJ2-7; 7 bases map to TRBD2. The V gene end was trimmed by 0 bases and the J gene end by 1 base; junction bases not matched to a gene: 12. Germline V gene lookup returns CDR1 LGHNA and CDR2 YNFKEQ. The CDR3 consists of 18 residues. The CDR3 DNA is TGTGCCAGCAGCCAAGATTTTCCTAAACGGGAGGTTTCCTACGAGCAGTACTTC. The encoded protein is CASSQDFPKREVSYEQYF.

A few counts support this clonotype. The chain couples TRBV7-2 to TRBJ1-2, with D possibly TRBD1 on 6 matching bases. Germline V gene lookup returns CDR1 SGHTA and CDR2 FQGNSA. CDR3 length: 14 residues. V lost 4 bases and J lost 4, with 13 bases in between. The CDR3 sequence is CASSSGTSIYGYTF. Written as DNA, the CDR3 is TGTGCCAGCAGCTCAGGGACATCTATCTATGGCTACACCTTC.

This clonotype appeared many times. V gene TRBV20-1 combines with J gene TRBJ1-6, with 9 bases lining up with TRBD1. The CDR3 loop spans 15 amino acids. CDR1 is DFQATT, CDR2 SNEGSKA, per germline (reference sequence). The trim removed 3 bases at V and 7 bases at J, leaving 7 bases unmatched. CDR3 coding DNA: TGCAGTGCTAGGGACAGGGGCTCAAGCAATTCACCCCTCCACTTT. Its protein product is CSARDRGSSNSPLHF.

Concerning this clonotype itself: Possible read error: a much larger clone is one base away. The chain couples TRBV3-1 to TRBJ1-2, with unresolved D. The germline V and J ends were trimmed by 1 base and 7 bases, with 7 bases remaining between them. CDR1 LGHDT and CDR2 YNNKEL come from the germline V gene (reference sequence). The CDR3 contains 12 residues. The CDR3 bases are TGTGCCAGCAGCCAAGGGTGGAGTGGCTACACCTTC. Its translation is CASSQGWSGYTF.

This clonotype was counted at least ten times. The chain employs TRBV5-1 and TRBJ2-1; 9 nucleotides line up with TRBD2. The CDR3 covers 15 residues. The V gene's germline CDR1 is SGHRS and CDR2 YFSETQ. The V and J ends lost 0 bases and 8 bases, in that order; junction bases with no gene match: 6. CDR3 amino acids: CASSLVGSGGYEQFF. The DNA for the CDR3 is TGCGCCAGCAGCTTGGTTGGTAGCGGGGGATATGAGCAGTTCTTC.

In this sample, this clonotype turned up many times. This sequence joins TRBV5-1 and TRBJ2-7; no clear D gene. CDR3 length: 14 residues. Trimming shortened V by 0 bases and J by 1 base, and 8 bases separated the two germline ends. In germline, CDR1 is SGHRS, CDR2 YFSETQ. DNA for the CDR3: TGCGCCAGCAGCTTGGAAGTATTTTCCTACGAGCAGTACTTC. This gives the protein CASSLEVFSYEQYF.

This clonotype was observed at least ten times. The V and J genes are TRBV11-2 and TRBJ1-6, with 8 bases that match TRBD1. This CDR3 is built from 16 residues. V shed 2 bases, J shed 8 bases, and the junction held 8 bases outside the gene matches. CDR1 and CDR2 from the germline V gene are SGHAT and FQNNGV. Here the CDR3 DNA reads TGTGCCAGCAGCTTATCGACAGGGGTTTACGATTCACCCCTCCACTTT. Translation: CASSLSTGVYDSPLHF. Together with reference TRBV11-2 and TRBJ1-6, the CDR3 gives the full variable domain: EAGVAQSPRYKIIEKRQSVAFWCNPISGHATLYWYQQILGQGPKLLIQFQNNGVVDDSQLPKDRFSAERLKGVDSTLKIQPAKLEDSAVYLCASSLSTGVYDSPLHFGNGTRLTVT.

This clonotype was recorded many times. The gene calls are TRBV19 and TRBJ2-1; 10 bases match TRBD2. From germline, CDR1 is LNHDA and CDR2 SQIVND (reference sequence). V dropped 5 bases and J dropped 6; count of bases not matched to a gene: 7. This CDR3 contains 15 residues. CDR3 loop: CASSVRTSGINEQFF. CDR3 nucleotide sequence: TGTGCCAGTAGTGTCAGGACTAGCGGTATCAATGAGCAGTTCTTC.

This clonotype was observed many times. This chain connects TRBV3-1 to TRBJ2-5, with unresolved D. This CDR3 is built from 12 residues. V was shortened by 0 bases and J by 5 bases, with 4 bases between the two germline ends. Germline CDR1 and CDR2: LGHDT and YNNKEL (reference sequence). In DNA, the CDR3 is TGTGCCAGCAGCCAAGACTTTGAGACCCAGTACTTC. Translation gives CASSQDFETQYF.

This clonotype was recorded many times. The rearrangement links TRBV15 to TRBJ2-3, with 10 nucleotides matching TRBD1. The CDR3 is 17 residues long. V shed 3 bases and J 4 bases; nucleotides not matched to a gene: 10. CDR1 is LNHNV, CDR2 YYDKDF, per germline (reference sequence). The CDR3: CATSRNRQGASADTQYF. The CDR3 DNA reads TGTGCCACCAGCAGGAACCGACAGGGGGCGAGTGCAGATACGCAGTATTTT. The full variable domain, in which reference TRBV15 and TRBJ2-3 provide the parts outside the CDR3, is DAMVIQNPRYQVTQFGKPVTLSCSQTLNHNVMYWYQQKSSQAPKLLFHYYDKDFNNEADTPDNFQSRRPNTSFCFLDIRSPGLGDTAMYLCATSRNRQGASADTQYFGPGTRLTVL.

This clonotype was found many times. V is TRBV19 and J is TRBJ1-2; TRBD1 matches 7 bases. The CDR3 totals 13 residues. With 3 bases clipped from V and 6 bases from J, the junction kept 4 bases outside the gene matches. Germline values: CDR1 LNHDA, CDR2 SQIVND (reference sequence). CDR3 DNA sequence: TGTGCCAGTAGTATTCGACAGGGCCATGGCTACACCTTC. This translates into CASSIRQGHGYTF.

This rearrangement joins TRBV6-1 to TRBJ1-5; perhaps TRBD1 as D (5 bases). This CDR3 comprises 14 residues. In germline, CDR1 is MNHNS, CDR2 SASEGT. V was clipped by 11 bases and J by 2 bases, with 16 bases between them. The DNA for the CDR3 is TGTGCCTCCCTCCGGGCGGGGGGCAATCAGCCCCAGCATTTT. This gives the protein CASLRAGGNQPQHF.

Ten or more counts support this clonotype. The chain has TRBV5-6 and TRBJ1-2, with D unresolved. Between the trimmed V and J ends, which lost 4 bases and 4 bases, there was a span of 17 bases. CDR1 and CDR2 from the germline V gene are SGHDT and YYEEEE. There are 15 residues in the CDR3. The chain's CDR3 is CASSPGPQWSYGYTF. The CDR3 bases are TGTGCCAGCAGCCCCGGGCCGCAATGGAGCTATGGCTACACCTTC. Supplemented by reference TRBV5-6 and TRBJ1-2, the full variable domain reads DAGVTQSPTHLIKTRGQQVTLRCSPKSGHDTVSWYQQALGQGPQFIFQYYEEEERQRGNFPDRFSGHQFPNYSSELNVNALLLGDSALYLCASSPGPQWSYGYTFGSGTRLTVV.

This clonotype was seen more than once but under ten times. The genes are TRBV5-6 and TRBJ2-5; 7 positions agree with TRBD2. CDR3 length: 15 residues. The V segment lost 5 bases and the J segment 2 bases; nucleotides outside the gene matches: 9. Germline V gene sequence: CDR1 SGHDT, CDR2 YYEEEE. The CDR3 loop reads CASRIGGGYQETQYF. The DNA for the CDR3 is TGTGCCAGCAGAATTGGCGGGGGTTATCAAGAGACCCAGTACTTC.